This TCR beta chain was profiled in a study of blood T cell repertoires in COVID-19. Sequencing used immunoSEQ multiplex PCR; TCRdb keeps in-frame clones, though not all of them. Of about 500,000 clones detected, around 90% appear once; the ten largest clones hold about 0.65%. The table lists this clone with a few counts. Germline trimming cut 4 bases from V and 5 bases from J; bases unmatched to any gene: 6. The germline gives CDR1 SGHNT, CDR2 YYREEE (reference sequence). This CDR3 region has 13 residues. This sequence originates from a woman aged 18-29 years who had recovered from COVID-19. The rearrangement joins TRBV5-4 to TRBJ2-7; 7 nucleotides match TRBD1. The sequenced material came from PBMCs or T cells enriched from blood (not recorded which). As DNA, the CDR3 is TGTGCCAGCAGCACCGACAGGGAGAACGAGCAGTACTTC. It translates to CASSTDRENEQYF.